The T cell receptor beta chain described here comes from a study of OX40 agonist ivuxolimab in advanced cancers. This CDR3 has 12 amino acids. The germline gives CDR1 GTSNPN, CDR2 SVGIG (reference sequence). The ends were cut back, 4 bases at V and 6 bases at J, with 9 bases in the middle. Only in-frame clones appear in the TCRdb table, and some are missing; sequencing was by immunoSEQ multiplex PCR. The repertoire holds 50,000 to 70,000 clones, with roughly nine tenths as singletons. V gene TRBV30 combines with J gene TRBJ1-4; D not resolved. The clonotype originates from an adult with an advanced solid tumor such as melanoma, head and neck, liver or kidney cancer. The starting material was CD4+ or CD8+ T cells sorted from blood, obtained in a trial of the OX40 agonist ivuxolimab. The CDR3 protein is CAWMKDDEKLFF. CDR3 sequence (DNA): TGTGCCTGGATGAAGGACGATGAAAAACTGTTTTTT. Full variable domain (missing parts from reference TRBV30 and TRBJ1-4): SQTIHQWPATLVQPVGSPLSLECTVEGTSNPNLYWYRQAAGRGLQLLFYSVGIGQISSEVPQNLSASRPQDRQFILSSKKLLLSDSGFYLCAWMKDDEKLFFGSGTQLSVL.